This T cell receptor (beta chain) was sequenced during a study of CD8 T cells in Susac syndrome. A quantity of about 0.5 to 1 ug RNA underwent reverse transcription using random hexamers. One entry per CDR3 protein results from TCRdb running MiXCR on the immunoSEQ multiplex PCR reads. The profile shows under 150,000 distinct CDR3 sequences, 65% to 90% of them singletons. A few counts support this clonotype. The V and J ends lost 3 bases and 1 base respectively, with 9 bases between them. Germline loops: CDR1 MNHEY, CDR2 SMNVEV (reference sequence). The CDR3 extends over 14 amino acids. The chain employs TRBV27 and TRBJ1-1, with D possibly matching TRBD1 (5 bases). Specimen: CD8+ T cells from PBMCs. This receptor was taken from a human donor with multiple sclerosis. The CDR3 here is CASSLGGANTEAFF. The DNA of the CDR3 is TGTGCCAGCAGTTTGGGGGGAGCGAACACTGAAGCTTTCTTT.